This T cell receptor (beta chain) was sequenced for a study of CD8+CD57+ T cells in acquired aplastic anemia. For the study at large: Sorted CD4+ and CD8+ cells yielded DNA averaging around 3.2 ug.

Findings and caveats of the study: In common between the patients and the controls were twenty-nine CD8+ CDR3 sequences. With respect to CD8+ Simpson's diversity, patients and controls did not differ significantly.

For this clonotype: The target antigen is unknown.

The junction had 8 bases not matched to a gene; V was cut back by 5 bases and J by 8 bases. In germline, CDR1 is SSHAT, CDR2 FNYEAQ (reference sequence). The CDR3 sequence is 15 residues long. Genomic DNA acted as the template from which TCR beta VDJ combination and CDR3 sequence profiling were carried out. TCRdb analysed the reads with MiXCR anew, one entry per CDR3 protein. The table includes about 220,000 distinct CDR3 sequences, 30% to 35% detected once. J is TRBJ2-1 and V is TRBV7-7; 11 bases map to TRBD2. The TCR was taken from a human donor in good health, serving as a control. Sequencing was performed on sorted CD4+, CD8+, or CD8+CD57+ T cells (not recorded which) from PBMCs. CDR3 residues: CASSDTSGRAHEQFF. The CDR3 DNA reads TGTGCCAGCAGCGATACTAGCGGGAGAGCCCATGAGCAGTTCTTC.